The 20 T cell receptor beta chains below come from one sample, sequenced in a study of blood T cell repertoires in COVID-19. TCRdb keeps only in-frame clones here, not all; method: immunoSEQ multiplex PCR. The data hold about 340,000 clones, with around 82% observed a single time. The specimen sequenced was peripheral blood. The receptor source for this set is a man aged 25-45 years with active or convalescent COVID-19.

The rearrangement joins TRBV9 to TRBJ2-6, with a tentative D call TRBD2 (6 bases). Germline lookup yields CDR1 SGDLS and CDR2 YYNGEE. The V and J ends lost 4 bases and 3 bases respectively, with 26 bases between them. CDR3 length: 20 amino acids. The CDR3 DNA follows: TGTGCCAGCAGCCCCTCCGGGACTGCCCCTTTTATGGGTGGGGCCAACGTCCTGACTTTC. Translating it yields CASSPSGTAPFMGGANVLTF.

The V gene is TRBV27, the J gene TRBJ1-5, with D possibly being TRBD1 (5 bases). Trimming pared 5 bases from V and 12 bases from J, leaving 14 bases between. CDR1 and CDR2 (germline): MNHEY, SMNVEV (reference sequence). The CDR3 loop spans 12 amino acids. The CDR3 protein is CASSPGGRLQHF. CDR3 coding DNA: TGTGCCAGCAGTCCCGGGGGTCGACTCCAGCATTTT.

This chain links TRBV7-9 with TRBJ2-7; 7 positions agree with TRBD2. Looked up from germline, CDR1 is SEHNR and CDR2 is FQNEAQ (reference sequence). The CDR3 runs 15 residues. V was clipped by 4 bases and J by 4 bases; unmatched bases: 10. CDR3 bases: TGTGCCAGCAGCTATCAAATGGGGCGGGAGTACGAGCAGTACTTC. It translates to CASSYQMGREYEQYF.

This chain joins TRBV7-6 and TRBJ2-1; TRBD1 aligns across 8 bases. The CDR3 spans 16 residues. Germline CDR1 reads SGHVS; CDR2 reads FNYEAQ. Unmatched junction bases numbered 13, after V lost 5 bases and J lost 7 bases. This CDR3 is CASSKSPGTGSNEQFF. As DNA, the CDR3 is TGTGCCAGCAGCAAAAGCCCCGGGACAGGTAGTAATGAGCAGTTCTTC. The variable domain in full, completed from reference TRBV7-6 and TRBJ2-1, reads GAGVSQSPRYKVTKRGQDVALRCDPISGHVSLYWYRQALGQGPEFLTYFNYEAQQDKSGLPNDRFSAERPEGSISTLTIQRTEQRDSAMYRCASSKSPGTGSNEQFFGPGTRLTVL.

The chain recombines TRBV11-3 with TRBJ2-2; D perhaps matches TRBD1 (5 bases). This CDR3 has 16 residues. The germline V and J ends were trimmed by 5 bases and 5 bases, with 18 bases remaining between them. Per the germline V gene, CDR1 is SGHNT and CDR2 is YENEEA. CDR3 loop: CASSPRTKGGTGELFF. For the CDR3, the DNA is TGTGCCAGCAGCCCCCGGACAAAAGGTGGAACCGGGGAGCTGTTTTTT. Combining the CDR3 with reference TRBV11-3 and TRBJ2-2 gives the whole variable domain EAGVVQSPRYKIIEKKQPVAFWCNPISGHNTLYWYLQNLGQGPELLIRYENEEAVDDSQLPKDRFSAERLKGVDSTLKIQPAELGDSAVYLCASSPRTKGGTGELFFGEGSRLTVL.

The V gene is TRBV19, the J gene TRBJ1-2; maybe TRBD1 (5 bases). Trimming cost V 6 bases and J 4 bases, with 15 bases left between them. This CDR3 has 14 amino acids. Germline-derived CDR1 and CDR2 are LNHDA and SQIVND (reference sequence). The CDR3 DNA reads as TGTGCCAGTAGCAGGGTATATTTTCCCTATGGCTACACCTTC. This codes for CASSRVYFPYGYTF.

This chain joins TRBV2 and TRBJ1-1; 10 nucleotides match TRBD1. The CDR3 is 14 amino acids. V was clipped by 7 bases and J by 4 bases; unmatched bases: 6. Germline values: CDR1 SNHLY, CDR2 FYNNEI. The chain's CDR3 is CASIRTGGSTEAFF. DNA of the CDR3: TGTGCCAGCATCCGGACAGGGGGTTCCACTGAAGCTTTCTTT.

The V call is TRBV7-9, the J call TRBJ1-1; 11 bases are a match to TRBD1. The germline CDR1 and CDR2 sequences are SEHNR and FQNEAQ (reference sequence). V lost 1 base, J lost 6 bases, and 4 bases stayed unmatched. CDR3 length equals 15 residues. The CDR3 region has the DNA TGTGCCAGCAGCTTAGACCCGGGACAGGGGGCTGAAGCTTTCTTT. Translating gives CASSLDPGQGAEAFF.

The V and J genes are TRBV12-3 or TRBV12-4 and TRBJ2-5; D call uncertain. The CDR3 runs to 13 residues. Trimming took 1 base from V and 7 from J, leaving 10 bases between them. Here the CDR3 DNA reads TGTGCCAGCAGTTTAGGTCAGGAAGGGACCCAGTACTTC. Translation gives CASSLGQEGTQYF.

The V and J genes are TRBV7-2 and TRBJ1-6; maybe TRBD1 (5 bases). The V and J ends lost 6 bases and 6 bases respectively, with 15 bases between them. Per the germline V gene, CDR1 is SGHTA and CDR2 is FQGNSA. This CDR3 has 15 residues. The CDR3 sequence is CASSPRQGANSPLHF. CDR3 sequence (DNA): TGTGCCAGCAGTCCCCGGCAGGGCGCTAATTCACCCCTCCACTTT. The variable domain in full, with the rest retrieved from reference TRBV7-2 and TRBJ1-6, is GAGVSQSPSNKVTEKGKDVELRCDPISGHTALYWYRQSLGQGLEFLIYFQGNSAPDKSGLPSDRFSAERTGGSVSTLTIQRTQQEDSAVYLCASSPRQGANSPLHFGNGTRLTVT.

This clone turned up a few times. This rearrangement joins TRBV5-5 to TRBJ1-1; D is ambiguous. The germline V gene encodes CDR1 SGHKS and CDR2 YYEKEE (reference sequence). The CDR3 loop spans 16 amino acids. The V end lost 3 bases, the J end lost 5 bases, and 20 bases lay between the germline ends. In DNA, the CDR3 is TGTGCCAGCAGCTACCCTCCGCCTCAGGTTAGGACTGAAGCTTTCTTT. Translation gives CASSYPPPQVRTEAFF. The full variable domain, in which reference TRBV5-5 and TRBJ1-1 provide the parts outside the CDR3, is DAGVTQSPTHLIKTRGQQVTLRCSPISGHKSVSWYQQVLGQGPQFIFQYYEKEERGRGNFPDRFSARQFPNYSSELNVNALLLGDSALYLCASSYPPPQVRTEAFFGQGTRLTVV.

This rearrangement joins TRBV24-1 to TRBJ2-2; TRBD1 matches at 9 bases. The CDR3 has 16 amino acids. After removal of 3 bases from V and 6 bases from J, the junction contained 7 bases not matched to a gene. Germline values: CDR1 KGHDR, CDR2 SFDVKD. The CDR3 coding sequence is TGTGCCACCAGTGATGTAAGGGACAGGGTGGCCGGGGAGCTGTTTTTT. It specifies CATSDVRDRVAGELFF.

The genes are TRBV10-3 and TRBJ1-4, with TRBD1 matching over 7 bases. In germline, CDR1 is ENHRY, CDR2 SYGVKD. The CDR3 totals 17 residues. J lost 4 bases, V lost 2 bases, and 10 bases had no gene match. This CDR3 is CAISERDRSSGNEKLFF. The CDR3, as DNA: TGTGCCATCAGTGAGCGGGACAGATCTTCGGGTAATGAAAAACTGTTTTTT.

This sequence joins TRBV4-3 and TRBJ1-1; D ambiguous. V lost 1 base and J 3 bases, leaving 15 bases between the germline ends. Per germline, CDR1 LGHNA and CDR2 YSLEER. The CDR3 runs to 16 residues. For the CDR3, the DNA is TGCGCCAGCAGCCAAGTAGGGTGGAGCGGGGACACTGAAGCTTTCTTT. Translating gives CASSQVGWSGDTEAFF.

V is TRBV29-1 and J is TRBJ1-2, with D possibly matching TRBD1 (6 bases). CDR1 is SQVTM and CDR2 is ANQGSEA in the germline V gene. The CDR3 loop spans 12 amino acids. Trimming left V 4 bases short and J 5 bases short, with 11 bases between. Here the CDR3 reads CSVGGQQYGYTF. For the CDR3, the DNA is TGCAGCGTTGGGGGGCAGCAATATGGCTACACCTTC.

This chain uses TRBV4-1 with TRBJ1-4, with 10 bases matching TRBD1. Trimming cost V 1 base and J 8 bases; bases outside gene matches: 10. The germline gives CDR1 MGHRA, CDR2 YSYEKL. The CDR3 length is 17 residues. The CDR3 protein is CASSQGWTDRGREKLFF. The CDR3 nucleotides are TGCGCCAGCAGCCAAGGGTGGACAGACAGGGGGCGGGAAAAACTGTTTTTT.

V is TRBV2 and J is TRBJ2-1, with D perhaps TRBD1 (5 bases). The V end was cut by 4 bases, the J end by 0 bases, with 7 bases between. Germline V gene data show CDR1 as SNHLY and CDR2 as FYNNEI. CDR3 length: 14 amino acids. The CDR3 coding sequence is TGTGCCAGCAGTGGGGGCAGCTCCTACAATGAGCAGTTCTTC. Its translation: CASSGGSSYNEQFF.

The chain is built from TRBV1 and TRBJ2-5; the table gives TRBD2 as D, unverified against the DNA. TRBV1 is described as a pseudogene. The CDR3 spans 16 residues. In DNA, the CDR3 is TGCACCAGCAGCCTGGGGGGGGAGGGACGCCAAGAGACCCAGTACTTC. This gives the protein CTSSLGGEGRQETQYF.

The CDR3 reads CASSVHFGAYNEQFF. DNA of the CDR3: TGTGCCAGCAGCGTACATTTTGGAGCATACAATGAGCAGTTCTTC. J is TRBJ2-1 and V is TRBV9; D gene uncertain. Germline loops: CDR1 SGDLS, CDR2 YYNGEE. The CDR3 contains 15 residues. V was clipped by 1 base and J by 4 bases, with 12 bases between them.

V and J are TRBV6-5 and TRBJ2-1, with 8 positions matching TRBD1. Losses at the gene ends were 7 bases for V and 4 bases for J; bases not matched to a gene: 3. From germline, CDR1 is MNHEY and CDR2 SVGAGI. The CDR3 has 13 amino acids. The CDR3 nucleotides read TGTGCCAGCAAGGGACAGGAGTACAATGAGCAGTTCTTC. Its translation: CASKGQEYNEQFF.